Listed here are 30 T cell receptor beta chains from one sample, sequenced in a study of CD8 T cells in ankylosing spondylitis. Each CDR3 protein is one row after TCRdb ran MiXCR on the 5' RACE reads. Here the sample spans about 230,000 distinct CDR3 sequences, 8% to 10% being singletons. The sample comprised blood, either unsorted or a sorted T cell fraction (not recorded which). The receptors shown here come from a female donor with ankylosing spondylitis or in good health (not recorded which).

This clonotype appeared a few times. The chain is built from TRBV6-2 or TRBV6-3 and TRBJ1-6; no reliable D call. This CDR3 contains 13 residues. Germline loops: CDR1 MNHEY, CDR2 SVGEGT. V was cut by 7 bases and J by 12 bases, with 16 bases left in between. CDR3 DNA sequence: TGTGCCAGCACCCAAAACTGGATAAGACCCCTCCACTTT. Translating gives CASTQNWIRPLHF.

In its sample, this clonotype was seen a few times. The CDR3 spells CASSLPRGYEQFF. CDR3 nucleotide sequence: TGTGCCAGCTCTCTTCCCCGTGGGTATGAGCAGTTCTTC. J is TRBJ2-1 and V is TRBV18; the D is unclear. The V gene's germline CDR1 is KGHSH and CDR2 LQKENI. The CDR3 covers 13 residues. V was cut by 6 bases and J by 8 bases, with 14 bases left in between.

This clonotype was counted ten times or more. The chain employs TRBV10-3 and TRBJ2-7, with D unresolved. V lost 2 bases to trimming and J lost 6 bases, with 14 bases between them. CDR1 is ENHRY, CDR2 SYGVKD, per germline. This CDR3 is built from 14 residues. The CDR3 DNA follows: TGTGCCATCAGTGAGATGCAGGTGTTCGTCGAGCAGTACTTC. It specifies CAISEMQVFVEQYF.

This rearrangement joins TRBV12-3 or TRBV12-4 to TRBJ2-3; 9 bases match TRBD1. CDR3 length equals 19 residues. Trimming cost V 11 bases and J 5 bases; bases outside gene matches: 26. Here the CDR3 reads CAFSLEVGQGRIEEDTQYF. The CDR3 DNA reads TGTGCCTTCAGTTTAGAAGTGGGACAGGGCAGGATTGAGGAAGATACGCAGTATTTT.

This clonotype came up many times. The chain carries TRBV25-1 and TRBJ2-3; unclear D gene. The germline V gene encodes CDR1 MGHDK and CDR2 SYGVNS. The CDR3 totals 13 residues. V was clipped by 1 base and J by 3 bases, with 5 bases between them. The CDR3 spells CASSEWQTDTQYF. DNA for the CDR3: TGTGCCAGCAGTGAATGGCAGACAGATACGCAGTATTTT.

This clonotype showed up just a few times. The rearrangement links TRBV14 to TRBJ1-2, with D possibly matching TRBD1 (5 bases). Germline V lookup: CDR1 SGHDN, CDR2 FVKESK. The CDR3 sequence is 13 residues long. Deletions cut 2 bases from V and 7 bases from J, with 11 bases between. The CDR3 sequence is CASSQWGEAGYTF. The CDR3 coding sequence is TGTGCCAGCAGCCAATGGGGGGAAGCTGGCTACACCTTC.

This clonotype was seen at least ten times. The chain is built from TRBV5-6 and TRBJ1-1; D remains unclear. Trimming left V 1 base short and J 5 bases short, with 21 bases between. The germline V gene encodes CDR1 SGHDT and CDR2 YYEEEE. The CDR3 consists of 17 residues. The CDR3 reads CASSLFGLAPTETEAFF. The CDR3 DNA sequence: TGTGCCAGCAGCTTGTTCGGACTTGCACCCACGGAAACTGAAGCTTTCTTT.

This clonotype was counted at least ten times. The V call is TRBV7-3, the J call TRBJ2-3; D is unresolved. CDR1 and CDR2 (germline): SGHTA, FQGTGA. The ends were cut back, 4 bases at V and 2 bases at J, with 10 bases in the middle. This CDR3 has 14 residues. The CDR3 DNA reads TGTGCCAGCAGCTCCCATAGTGCCACAGATACGCAGTATTTT. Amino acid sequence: CASSSHSATDTQYF. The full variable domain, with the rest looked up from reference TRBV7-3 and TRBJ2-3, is GAGVSQTPSNKVTEKGKYVELRCDPISGHTALYWYRQSLGQGPEFLIYFQGTGAADDSGLPNDRFFAVRPEGSVSTLKIQRTERGDSAVYLCASSSHSATDTQYFGPGTRLTVL.

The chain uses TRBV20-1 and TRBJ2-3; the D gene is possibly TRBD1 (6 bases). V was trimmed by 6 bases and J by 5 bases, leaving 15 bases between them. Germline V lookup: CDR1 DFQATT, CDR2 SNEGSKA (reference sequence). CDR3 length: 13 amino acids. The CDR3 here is CSAQQGGRDTQYF. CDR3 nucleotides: TGCAGTGCCCAACAGGGTGGACGAGATACGCAGTATTTT.

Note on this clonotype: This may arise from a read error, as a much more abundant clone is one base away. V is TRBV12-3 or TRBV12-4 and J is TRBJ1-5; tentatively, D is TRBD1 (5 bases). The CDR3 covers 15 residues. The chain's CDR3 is CASSFGGVSNHPQHF. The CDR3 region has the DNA TGTGCCAGCAGTTTTGGGGGGGTATCAAATCATCCCCAGCATTTT.

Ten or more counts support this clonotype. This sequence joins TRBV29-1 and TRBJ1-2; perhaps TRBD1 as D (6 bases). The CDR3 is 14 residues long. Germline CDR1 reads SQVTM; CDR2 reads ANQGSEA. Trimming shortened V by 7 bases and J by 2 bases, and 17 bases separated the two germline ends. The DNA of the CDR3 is TGCAGCGATGGACAGCACCTTAAAAACTATGGCTACACCTTC. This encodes CSDGQHLKNYGYTF.

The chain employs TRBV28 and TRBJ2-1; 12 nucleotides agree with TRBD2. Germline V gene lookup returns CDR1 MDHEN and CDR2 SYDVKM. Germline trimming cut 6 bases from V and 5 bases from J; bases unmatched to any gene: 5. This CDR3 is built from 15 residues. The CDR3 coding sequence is TGTGCCAGCAGGAGGACTAGCGGGAACCACAATGAGCAGTTCTTC. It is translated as CASRRTSGNHNEQFF. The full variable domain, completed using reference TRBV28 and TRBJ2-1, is DVKVTQSSRYLVKRTGEKVFLECVQDMDHENMFWYRQDPGLGLRLIYFSYDVKMKEKGDIPEGYSVSREKKERFSLILESASTNQTSMYLCASRRTSGNHNEQFFGPGTRLTVL.

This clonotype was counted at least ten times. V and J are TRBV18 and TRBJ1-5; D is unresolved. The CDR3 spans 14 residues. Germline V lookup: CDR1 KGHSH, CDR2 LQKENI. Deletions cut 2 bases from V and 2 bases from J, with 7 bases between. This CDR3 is CASSPGRGNQPQHF. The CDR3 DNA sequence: TGTGCCAGCTCACCAGGGCGGGGCAATCAGCCCCAGCATTTT.

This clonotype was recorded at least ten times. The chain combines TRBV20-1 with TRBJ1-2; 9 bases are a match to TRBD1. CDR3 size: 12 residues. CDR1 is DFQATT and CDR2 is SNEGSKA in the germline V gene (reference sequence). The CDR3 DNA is TGCACCACCGACAGGGGGGGCTATGGCTACACCTTC. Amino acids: CTTDRGGYGYTF.

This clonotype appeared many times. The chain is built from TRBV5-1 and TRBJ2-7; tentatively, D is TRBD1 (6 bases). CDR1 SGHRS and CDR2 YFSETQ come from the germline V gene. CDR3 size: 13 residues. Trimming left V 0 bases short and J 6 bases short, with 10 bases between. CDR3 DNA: TGCGCCAGCAGCTTGGAAGAGGGGGTCGAGCAGTACTTC. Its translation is CASSLEEGVEQYF. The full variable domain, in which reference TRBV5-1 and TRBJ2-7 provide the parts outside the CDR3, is KAGVTQTPRYLIKTRGQQVTLSCSPISGHRSVSWYQQTPGQGLQFLFEYFSETQRNKGNFPGRFSGRQFSNSRSEMNVSTLELGDSALYLCASSLEEGVEQYFGPGTRLTVT.

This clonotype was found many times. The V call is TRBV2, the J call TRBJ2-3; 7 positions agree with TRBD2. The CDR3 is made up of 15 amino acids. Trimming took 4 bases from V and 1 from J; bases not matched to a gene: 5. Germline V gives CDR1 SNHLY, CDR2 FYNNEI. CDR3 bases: TGTGCCAGCAGTGTTCGGCTAGCGGGCACAGATACGCAGTATTTT. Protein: CASSVRLAGTDTQYF.

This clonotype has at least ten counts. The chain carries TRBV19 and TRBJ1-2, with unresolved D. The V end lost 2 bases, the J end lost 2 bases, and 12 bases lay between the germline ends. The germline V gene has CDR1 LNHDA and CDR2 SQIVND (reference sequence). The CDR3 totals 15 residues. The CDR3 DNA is TGTGCCAGTAGTATATCCCTCAATTGGAACTATGGCTACACCTTC. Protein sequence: CASSISLNWNYGYTF.

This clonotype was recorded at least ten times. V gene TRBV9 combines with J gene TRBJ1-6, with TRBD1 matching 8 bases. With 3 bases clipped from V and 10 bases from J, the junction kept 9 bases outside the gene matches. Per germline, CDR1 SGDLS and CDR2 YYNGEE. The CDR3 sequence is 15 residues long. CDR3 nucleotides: TGTGCCAGCAGCGCCCGGACAGGGCTATCGTCACCCCTCCACTTT. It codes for CASSARTGLSSPLHF.

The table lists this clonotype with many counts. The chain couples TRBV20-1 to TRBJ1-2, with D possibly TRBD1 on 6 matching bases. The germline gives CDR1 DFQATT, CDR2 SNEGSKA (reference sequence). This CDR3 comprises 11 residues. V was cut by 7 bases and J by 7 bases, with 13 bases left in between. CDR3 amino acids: CSGSTGSGYTF. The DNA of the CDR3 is TGCAGTGGATCCACAGGGTCTGGCTACACCTTC.

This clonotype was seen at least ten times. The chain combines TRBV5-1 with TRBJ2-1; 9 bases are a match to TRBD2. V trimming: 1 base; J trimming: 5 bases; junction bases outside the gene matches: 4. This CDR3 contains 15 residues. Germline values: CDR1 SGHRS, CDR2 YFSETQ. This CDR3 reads CASSLLTSGHNEQFF. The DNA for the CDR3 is TGCGCCAGCAGCTTGTTGACTAGCGGACACAATGAGCAGTTCTTC. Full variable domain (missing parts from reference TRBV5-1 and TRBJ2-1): KAGVTQTPRYLIKTRGQQVTLSCSPISGHRSVSWYQQTPGQGLQFLFEYFSETQRNKGNFPGRFSGRQFSNSRSEMNVSTLELGDSALYLCASSLLTSGHNEQFFGPGTRLTVL.

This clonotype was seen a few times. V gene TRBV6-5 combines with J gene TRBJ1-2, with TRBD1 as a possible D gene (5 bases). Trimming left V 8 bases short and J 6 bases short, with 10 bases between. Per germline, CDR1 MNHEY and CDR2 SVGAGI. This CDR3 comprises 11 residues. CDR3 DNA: TGTGCCAGCGGATGGGGGAATGGCTACACCTTC. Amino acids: CASGWGNGYTF.

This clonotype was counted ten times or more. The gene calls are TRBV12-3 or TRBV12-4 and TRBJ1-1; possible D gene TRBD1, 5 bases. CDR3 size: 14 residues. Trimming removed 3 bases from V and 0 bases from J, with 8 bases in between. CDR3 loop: CASSFWGVNTEAFF. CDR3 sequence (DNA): TGTGCCAGCAGTTTCTGGGGGGTGAACACTGAAGCTTTCTTT.

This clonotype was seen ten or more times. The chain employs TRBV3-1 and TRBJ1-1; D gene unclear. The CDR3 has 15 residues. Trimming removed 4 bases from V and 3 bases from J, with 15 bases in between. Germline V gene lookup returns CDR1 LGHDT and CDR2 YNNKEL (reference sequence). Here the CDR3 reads CASSPAGSLDTEAFF. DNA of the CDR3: TGTGCCAGCAGCCCCGCCGGCAGTCTCGACACTGAAGCTTTCTTT.

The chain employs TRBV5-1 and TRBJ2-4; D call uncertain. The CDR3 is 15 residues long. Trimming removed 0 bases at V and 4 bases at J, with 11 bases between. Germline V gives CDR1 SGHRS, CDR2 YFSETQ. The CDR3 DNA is TGCGCCAGCAGCTTGGGCCAGGCGCAAAAAAACATTCAGTACTTC. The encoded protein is CASSLGQAQKNIQYF.

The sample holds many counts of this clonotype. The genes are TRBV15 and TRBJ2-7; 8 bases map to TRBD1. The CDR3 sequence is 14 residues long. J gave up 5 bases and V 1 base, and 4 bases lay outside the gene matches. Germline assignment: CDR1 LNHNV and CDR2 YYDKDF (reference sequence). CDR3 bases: TGTGCCACCAGCAGAGGGCCCAGGGGGCACGAGCAGTACTTC. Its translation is CATSRGPRGHEQYF.

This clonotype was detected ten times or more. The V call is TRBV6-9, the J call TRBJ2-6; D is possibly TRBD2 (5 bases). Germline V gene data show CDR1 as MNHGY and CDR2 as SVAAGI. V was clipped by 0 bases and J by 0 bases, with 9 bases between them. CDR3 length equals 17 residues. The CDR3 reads CASSYSEGSSGANVLTF. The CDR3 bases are TGTGCCAGCAGTTATTCAGAAGGGAGCTCTGGGGCCAACGTCCTGACTTTC.

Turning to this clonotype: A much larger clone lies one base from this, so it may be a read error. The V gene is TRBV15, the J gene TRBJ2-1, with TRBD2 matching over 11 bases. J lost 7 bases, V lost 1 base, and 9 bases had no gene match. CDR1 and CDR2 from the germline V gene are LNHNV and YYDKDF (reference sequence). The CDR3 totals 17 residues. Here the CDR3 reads CATSRGGSGRARNEQFF. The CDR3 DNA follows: TGTGCCACCAGCAGAGGGGGTAGCGGGAGGGCCAGGAATGAGCAGTTCTTC. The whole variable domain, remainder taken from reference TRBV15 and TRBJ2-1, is DAMVIQNPRYQVTQFGKPVTLSCSQTLNHNVMYWYQQKSSQAPKLLFHYYDKDFNNEADTPDNFQSRRPNTSFCFLDIRSPGLGDTAMYLCATSRGGSGRARNEQFFGPGTRLTVL.

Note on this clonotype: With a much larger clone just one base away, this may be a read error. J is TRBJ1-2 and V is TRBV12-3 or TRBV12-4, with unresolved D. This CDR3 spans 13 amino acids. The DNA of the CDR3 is TGTGTCAGCAGTTTAGAGGACAACTATGGCTACACCTTC. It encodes CVSSLEDNYGYTF.

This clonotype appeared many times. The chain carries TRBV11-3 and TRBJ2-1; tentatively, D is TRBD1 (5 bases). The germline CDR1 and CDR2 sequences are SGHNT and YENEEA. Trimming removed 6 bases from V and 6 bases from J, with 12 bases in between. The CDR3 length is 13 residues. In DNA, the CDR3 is TGTGCCAGCAGTCCCGACAGCTTCAATGAGCAGTTCTTC. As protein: CASSPDSFNEQFF.

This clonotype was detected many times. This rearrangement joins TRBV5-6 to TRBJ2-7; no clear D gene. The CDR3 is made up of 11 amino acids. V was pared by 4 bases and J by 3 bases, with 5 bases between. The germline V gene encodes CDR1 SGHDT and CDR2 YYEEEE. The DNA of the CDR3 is TGTGCCAGCAGCAAGAGCTACGAGCAGTACTTC. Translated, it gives CASSKSYEQYF.